The 5 T cell receptor beta chains below come from one sample, sequenced in a study of T cells after yellow fever vaccination. TCRdb processed the 5' RACE reads anew with MiXCR; each CDR3 protein has one entry. This sample has 250,000 to 350,000 distinct CDR3 sequences, with roughly 7% found just once. Source: PBMCs, taken about 41 days after the first yellow fever vaccination. These receptors all stem from a man between 18 and 35 years old who received the YFV17D yellow fever vaccine.

This clonotype was observed many times. J is TRBJ1-3 and V is TRBV12-3 or TRBV12-4; D uncertain. The germline V and J ends were trimmed by 2 bases and 7 bases, with 6 bases remaining between them. The CDR3 contains 12 residues. CDR3 in DNA: TGTGCCAGCAGTTTAAACGGGAACACCATATATTTT. This sequence encodes CASSLNGNTIYF.

This clonotype was seen only a few times. The J gene is TRBJ1-1, the V gene TRBV6-5; TRBD1 is a possible D gene (6 bases). CDR1 is MNHEY, CDR2 SVGAGI, per germline. Trimming removed 0 bases at V and 4 bases at J, with 12 bases between. The CDR3 has 15 amino acids. The DNA for the CDR3 is TGTGCCAGCAGTTACTCGCGGGGGGCGAGCACTGAAGCTTTCTTT. Encoded protein: CASSYSRGASTEAFF.

This clonotype was found a few times. The chain joins TRBV27 to TRBJ2-1; D unclear. Germline V gives CDR1 MNHEY, CDR2 SMNVEV (reference sequence). V was trimmed by 3 bases and J by 2 bases, leaving 8 bases between them. The CDR3 contains 14 residues. The CDR3 loop is CASSFGRPYNEQFF. DNA of the CDR3: TGTGCCAGCAGTTTTGGACGGCCCTACAATGAGCAGTTCTTC.

This chain connects TRBV12-3 or TRBV12-4 to TRBJ2-5; a possible D gene is TRBD2 (5 bases). This CDR3 spans 13 amino acids. Trimming took 5 bases from V and 3 from J, leaving 10 bases between them. The CDR3 DNA sequence: TGTGCCAGCAGTGTACTAGTTGAAGAGACCCAGTACTTC. It yields the protein CASSVLVEETQYF.

This clonotype occurred many times. The V call is TRBV6-5, the J call TRBJ2-3, with D perhaps matching TRBD2 (7 bases). Germline V gene data show CDR1 as MNHEY and CDR2 as SVGAGI. The CDR3 sequence is 16 residues long. The V end was cut by 8 bases, the J end by 2 bases, with 20 bases between. CDR3 loop: CASGSVGGRDTDTQYF. The CDR3 DNA reads TGTGCCAGCGGGTCTGTGGGGGGGCGGGACACAGATACGCAGTATTTT.